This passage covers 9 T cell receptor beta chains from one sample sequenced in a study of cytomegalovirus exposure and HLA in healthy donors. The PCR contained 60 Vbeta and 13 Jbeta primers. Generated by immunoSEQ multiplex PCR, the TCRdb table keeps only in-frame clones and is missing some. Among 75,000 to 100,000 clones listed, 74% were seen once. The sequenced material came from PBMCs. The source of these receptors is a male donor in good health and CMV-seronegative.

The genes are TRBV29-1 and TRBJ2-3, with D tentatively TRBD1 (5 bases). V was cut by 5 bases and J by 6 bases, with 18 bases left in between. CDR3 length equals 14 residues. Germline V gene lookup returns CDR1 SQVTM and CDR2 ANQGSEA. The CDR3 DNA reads TGCAGCGTTACCTGGGAAGGGGAATTGGATACGCAGTATTTT. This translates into CSVTWEGELDTQYF.

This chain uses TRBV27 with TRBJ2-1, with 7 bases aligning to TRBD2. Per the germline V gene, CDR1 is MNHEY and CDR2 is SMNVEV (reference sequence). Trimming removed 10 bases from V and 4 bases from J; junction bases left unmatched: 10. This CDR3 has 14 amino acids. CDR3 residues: CATKGGREYNEQFF. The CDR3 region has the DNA TGTGCCACTAAAGGAGGGAGGGAATACAATGAGCAGTTCTTC.

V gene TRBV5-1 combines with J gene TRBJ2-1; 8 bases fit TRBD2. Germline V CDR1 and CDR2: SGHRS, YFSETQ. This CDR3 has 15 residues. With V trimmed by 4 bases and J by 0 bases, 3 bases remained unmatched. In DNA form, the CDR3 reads TGCGCCAGCAGCGCAAGCGGGAGCTCCTACAATGAGCAGTTCTTC. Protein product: CASSASGSSYNEQFF.

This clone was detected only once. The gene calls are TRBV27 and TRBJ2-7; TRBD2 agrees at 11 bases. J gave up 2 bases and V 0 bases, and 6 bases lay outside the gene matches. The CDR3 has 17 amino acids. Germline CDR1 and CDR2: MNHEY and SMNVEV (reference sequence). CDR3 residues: CASSLSVAGGNPYEQYF. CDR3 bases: TGTGCCAGCAGTTTATCGGTAGCGGGAGGGAACCCCTACGAGCAGTACTTC.

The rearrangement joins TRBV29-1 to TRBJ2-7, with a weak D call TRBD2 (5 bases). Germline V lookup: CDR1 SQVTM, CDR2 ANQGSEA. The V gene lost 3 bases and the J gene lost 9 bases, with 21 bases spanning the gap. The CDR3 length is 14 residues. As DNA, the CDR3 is TGCAGCGTTGAGGCAGGCAGCCCCGGAGGCGCGCAGTACTTC. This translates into CSVEAGSPGGAQYF.

The CDR3 coding sequence is TGTGCCAGCACTCCAGGTAAGGACTACTACGAGCAGTACTTC. It codes for CASTPGKDYYEQYF. V gene TRBV27 combines with J gene TRBJ2-7; perhaps TRBD2 as D (6 bases). From germline, CDR1 is MNHEY and CDR2 SMNVEV (reference sequence). The CDR3 spans 14 residues. Trimming took 7 bases from V and 3 from J, leaving 16 bases between them.

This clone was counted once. CDR3 coding DNA: TGTGCCATCGAGACAGGGGACTTACCCTACGAGCAGTACTTC. Its translation: CAIETGDLPYEQYF. This rearrangement joins TRBV6-1 to TRBJ2-7; 8 bases agree with TRBD1. The CDR3 has 14 amino acids. CDR1 and CDR2 (germline): MNHNS, SASEGT. The ends lost 10 bases at V and 2 bases at J; junction bases unmatched: 10.

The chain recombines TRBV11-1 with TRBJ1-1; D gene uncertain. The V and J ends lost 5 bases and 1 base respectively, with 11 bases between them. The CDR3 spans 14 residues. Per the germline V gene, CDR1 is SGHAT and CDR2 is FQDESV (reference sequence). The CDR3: CASSLLAENTEAFF. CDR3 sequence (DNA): TGTGCCAGCAGCCTATTAGCAGAGAACACTGAAGCTTTCTTT.

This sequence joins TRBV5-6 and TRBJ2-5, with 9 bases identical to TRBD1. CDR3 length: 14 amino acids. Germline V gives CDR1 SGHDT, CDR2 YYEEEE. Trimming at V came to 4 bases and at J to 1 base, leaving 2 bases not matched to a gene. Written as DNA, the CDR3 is TGTGCCAGCAGCCGGGACAGGGCCCAAGAGACCCAGTACTTC. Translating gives CASSRDRAQETQYF. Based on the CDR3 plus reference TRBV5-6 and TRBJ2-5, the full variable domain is DAGVTQSPTHLIKTRGQQVTLRCSPKSGHDTVSWYQQALGQGPQFIFQYYEEEERQRGNFPDRFSGHQFPNYSSELNVNALLLGDSALYLCASSRDRAQETQYFGPGTRLLVL.